These 20 T cell receptor beta chains came from one sample sequenced in a study of T cell changes during pregnancy in multiple sclerosis. The data were produced by immunoSEQ multiplex PCR, yet TCRdb's version contains in-frame clones alone and is incomplete. The repertoire holds fewer than 90,000 clones, 94% seen once, with more than 1.5% in the top ten. Sequenced material: peripheral blood, taken after pregnancy. The source of these receptors is a female donor in good health, enrolled as a control in a pregnancy study.

V gene TRBV7-8 combines with J gene TRBJ2-7, with D maybe TRBD1 (6 bases). The CDR3 has 14 residues. Germline CDR1 and CDR2: SGHVS and FQNEAQ. V lost 1 base and J 4 bases, leaving 11 bases between the germline ends. The CDR3 loop reads CASSLVSGQYEQYF. CDR3 nucleotides: TGTGCCAGCAGCTTAGTGTCTGGACAGTACGAGCAGTACTTC.

V usage is TRBV6-5 and J usage is TRBJ2-1, with a tentative D call TRBD2 (6 bases). The CDR3 extends over 13 amino acids. The V end was cut by 7 bases, the J end by 2 bases, with 9 bases between. From germline, CDR1 is MNHEY and CDR2 SVGAGI. The chain's CDR3 is CASKPGAYNEQFF. DNA of the CDR3: TGTGCCAGCAAACCGGGGGCCTACAATGAGCAGTTCTTC.

The chain combines TRBV5-1 with TRBJ1-3; D unresolved. The CDR3 covers 13 residues. The germline gives CDR1 SGHRS, CDR2 YFSETQ. V was pared by 0 bases and J by 7 bases, with 8 bases between. DNA for the CDR3: TGCGCCAGCAGCTTGGATGGGAGTAACACCATATATTTT. Translated: CASSLDGSNTIYF.

The gene calls are TRBV25-1 and TRBJ2-2, with a possible D match to TRBD2 (6 bases). Trimming removed 1 base from V and 5 bases from J, with 17 bases in between. CDR1 is MGHDK and CDR2 is SYGVNS in the germline V gene. This CDR3 has 17 amino acids. This CDR3 reads CASSESAPGSSTGELFF. DNA for the CDR3: TGTGCCAGCAGTGAATCCGCCCCCGGGAGTTCGACCGGGGAGCTGTTTTTT.

The genes are TRBV19 and TRBJ2-7; TRBD1 is a possible D gene (5 bases). There are 16 residues in the CDR3. CDR1 LNHDA and CDR2 SQIVND come from the germline V gene (reference sequence). Trimming took 6 bases from V and 4 from J, leaving 22 bases between them. For the CDR3, the DNA is TGTGCCAGTAGCCCCCTTCGGCAGGGCATTACGTACGAGCAGTACTTC. Its translation is CASSPLRQGITYEQYF.

The sample holds one count of this clone. The V call is TRBV5-1, the J call TRBJ2-1, with D tentatively TRBD2 (5 bases). Trimming removed 4 bases from V and 10 bases from J, with 24 bases in between. There are 16 residues in the CDR3. The V gene's germline CDR1 is SGHRS and CDR2 YFSETQ. CDR3 sequence: CASSPTRTWPLGEQFF. The CDR3 nucleotides are TGCGCCAGCAGCCCAACACGGACTTGGCCTCTGGGGGAGCAGTTCTTC.

The chain uses TRBV6-1 and TRBJ2-1, with D maybe TRBD2 (5 bases). Germline V lookup: CDR1 MNHNS, CDR2 SASEGT. The CDR3 has 13 residues. V was trimmed by 4 bases and J by 4 bases, leaving 8 bases between them. CDR3 in DNA: TGTGCCAGCAGTGGTAGCGAGTACAATGAGCAGTTCTTC. Translating it yields CASSGSEYNEQFF.

This chain links TRBV27 with TRBJ2-7, with TRBD1 matching 10 bases. Germline V lookup: CDR1 MNHEY, CDR2 SMNVEV (reference sequence). The CDR3 sequence is 16 residues long. Trimming cost V 6 bases and J 3 bases; bases outside gene matches: 11. CDR3 sequence: CASRPSLGQGLYEQYF. In DNA, the CDR3 is TGTGCCAGCAGACCTTCCCTGGGACAGGGGCTCTACGAGCAGTACTTC.

This chain links TRBV7-9 with TRBJ2-7, with TRBD2 matching over 12 bases. The CDR3 sequence is 15 residues long. Per the germline V gene, CDR1 is SEHNR and CDR2 is FQNEAQ (reference sequence). The trim removed 6 bases at V and 5 bases at J, leaving 8 bases unmatched. As DNA, the CDR3 is TGTGCCAGCAGTCTCCTAGCGGGAGGGCCCCACGAGCAGTACTTC. Amino acids: CASSLLAGGPHEQYF.

The chain uses TRBV18 and TRBJ1-1; D might be TRBD1 (6 bases). With 2 bases removed from V and 2 bases from J, the gap between germline ends came to 18 bases. This CDR3 comprises 17 residues. Germline V lookup: CDR1 KGHSH, CDR2 LQKENI. CDR3 in amino acids: CASSPKDGTPTNTEAFF. The DNA for the CDR3 is TGTGCCAGCTCACCAAAGGACGGGACACCCACCAACACTGAAGCTTTCTTT.

The J gene is TRBJ2-2, the V gene TRBV4-1; 12 bases match TRBD2. Germline lookup yields CDR1 MGHRA and CDR2 YSYEKL. J gave up 5 bases and V 8 bases, and 12 bases lay outside the gene matches. CDR3 size: 17 residues. Here the CDR3 reads CASSGRLAGVGTGELFF. As DNA, the CDR3 is TGCGCCAGCTCCGGGAGACTAGCGGGAGTTGGGACCGGGGAGCTGTTTTTT.

CDR3 amino acids: CASGLDWGQPYEQYF. As DNA, the CDR3 is TGTGCTAGTGGTTTGGACTGGGGACAGCCCTACGAGCAGTACTTC. V and J are TRBV12-5 and TRBJ2-7; 7 nucleotides match TRBD1. With V trimmed by 1 base and J by 2 bases, 5 bases remained unmatched. The germline gives CDR1 LGHNT, CDR2 FRNRAP. This CDR3 is 15 amino acids long.

This chain joins TRBV6-1 and TRBJ2-7, with 8 bases matching TRBD2. This CDR3 has 15 amino acids. Germline values: CDR1 MNHNS, CDR2 SASEGT. Trimming removed 2 bases from V and 6 bases from J; junction bases left unmatched: 9. CDR3 coding DNA: TGTGCCAGCAGTGAAATCTATCGGGGGGGATCCGAGCAGTACTTC. Translating gives CASSEIYRGGSEQYF.

This rearrangement joins TRBV28 to TRBJ2-2, with D possibly matching TRBD1 (5 bases). V lost 8 bases to trimming and J lost 2 bases, with 12 bases between them. The CDR3 has 14 amino acids. Per the germline V gene, CDR1 is MDHEN and CDR2 is SYDVKM. CDR3 sequence reads: CASGDDRNTGELFF. CDR3 sequence (DNA): TGTGCCAGCGGGGATGACAGAAACACCGGGGAGCTGTTTTTT. Variable domain in full (rest from reference TRBV28 and TRBJ2-2): DVKVTQSSRYLVKRTGEKVFLECVQDMDHENMFWYRQDPGLGLRLIYFSYDVKMKEKGDIPEGYSVSREKKERFSLILESASTNQTSMYLCASGDDRNTGELFFGEGSRLTVL.

This clone has just one count. The chain links TRBV6-5 to TRBJ2-7; 7 bases are a match to TRBD2. J was trimmed by 3 bases and V by 0 bases; bases with no gene match: 2. The CDR3 loop spans 14 amino acids. Germline CDR1 MNHEY, CDR2 SVGAGI. CDR3 sequence reads: CASSYSPSGYEQYF. The CDR3 DNA sequence: TGTGCCAGCAGTTACTCACCTAGCGGCTACGAGCAGTACTTC.

Only a few counts were recorded for this clone. The rearrangement links TRBV5-4 to TRBJ2-3; 9 bases are a match to TRBD2. Losses at the gene ends were 4 bases for V and 2 bases for J; bases not matched to a gene: 8. Germline loops: CDR1 SGHNT, CDR2 YYREEE (reference sequence). This CDR3 spans 16 amino acids. CDR3 in amino acids: CASSPALAGTTDTQYF. The CDR3 DNA reads TGTGCCAGCAGCCCAGCCCTAGCGGGAACCACAGATACGCAGTATTTT.

The V and J genes are TRBV2 and TRBJ1-5; D uncertain. The CDR3 spans 14 residues. Germline CDR1 SNHLY, CDR2 FYNNEI. V was cut by 6 bases and J by 1 base, with 10 bases left in between. The CDR3 is CASSPTNSNQPQHF. CDR3 coding DNA: TGTGCCAGCAGCCCAACTAACAGCAATCAGCCCCAGCATTTT. Full variable domain (outside the CDR3, taken from reference TRBV2 and TRBJ1-5): EPEVTQTPSHQVTQMGQEVILRCVPISNHLYFYWYRQILGQKVEFLVSFYNNEISEKSEIFDDQFSVERPDGSNFTLKIRSTKLEDSAMYFCASSPTNSNQPQHFGDGTRLSIL.

V and J are TRBV5-4 and TRBJ2-1; D is possibly TRBD2 (6 bases). Germline loops: CDR1 SGHNT, CDR2 YYREEE (reference sequence). The V gene lost 4 bases and the J gene lost 6 bases, with 14 bases spanning the gap. The CDR3 runs to 14 residues. This CDR3 reads CASSLGLGGNEQFF. The CDR3 nucleotides are TGTGCCAGCAGCCTCGGACTGGGGGGCAATGAGCAGTTCTTC. The whole variable domain, filled in from reference TRBV5-4 and TRBJ2-1, reads ETGVTQSPTHLIKTRGQQVTLRCSSQSGHNTVSWYQQALGQGPQFIFQYYREEENGRGNFPPRFSGLQFPNYSSELNVNALELDDSALYLCASSLGLGGNEQFFGPGTRLTVL.

The rearrangement uses TRBV30 and TRBJ2-4; 7 bases map to TRBD2. The CDR3 is 15 amino acids. Looked up from germline, CDR1 is GTSNPN and CDR2 is SVGIG (reference sequence). J was trimmed by 4 bases and V by 5 bases; bases with no gene match: 11. Here the CDR3 DNA reads TGTGCCTGGGAAGGGCCTAGCGGAGCAAAAAACATTCAGTACTTC. Protein product: CAWEGPSGAKNIQYF.

The J gene is TRBJ1-1, the V gene TRBV4-1; a weak D match, TRBD1 (6 bases). Germline assignment: CDR1 MGHRA and CDR2 YSYEKL. V lost 3 bases and J lost 4, with 15 bases in between. The length of the CDR3 is 15 residues. The CDR3 nucleotides read TGCGCCAGCAGCCAGGAACCGACAGGATCCACTGAAGCTTTCTTT. This codes for CASSQEPTGSTEAFF.